This T cell receptor beta chain was captured in a study of T-cell reconstitution after alpha-beta-depleted transplantation in children. Study-level results: From surviving recipient T cells and thymic progenitors came the high day-60 TCRbeta diversity observed in some patients. T-cell numbers and diversity, one year after transplant, stemmed largely from T cells that were newly produced.

This clonotype was seen at least ten times. Antigen unknown. This CDR3 spans 14 amino acids. Trimming took 3 bases from V and 3 from J, leaving 9 bases between them. The TCRbeta library incorporated unique molecular identifiers. A single record per CDR3 protein comes from TCRdb applying MiXCR to the PCR reads. The table records 200,000 to 250,000 distinct CDR3 sequences, around 9.2% of them present only once. The gene calls are TRBV12-3 or TRBV12-4 and TRBJ2-4, with D possibly being TRBD2 (6 bases). This TCR was sampled from a male patient between 2 and 15 years old who had a stem cell transplant for acute myeloid leukemia, so the T cells may come from the graft donor. The sample here was PBMCs, mostly from graft donor cells, taken 360 days after TCRalphabeta/CD19-depleted stem cell transplant. The CDR3 here is CASSLAGFKNIQYF. As DNA, the CDR3 is TGTGCCAGCAGTTTGGCGGGGTTCAAAAACATTCAGTACTTC.